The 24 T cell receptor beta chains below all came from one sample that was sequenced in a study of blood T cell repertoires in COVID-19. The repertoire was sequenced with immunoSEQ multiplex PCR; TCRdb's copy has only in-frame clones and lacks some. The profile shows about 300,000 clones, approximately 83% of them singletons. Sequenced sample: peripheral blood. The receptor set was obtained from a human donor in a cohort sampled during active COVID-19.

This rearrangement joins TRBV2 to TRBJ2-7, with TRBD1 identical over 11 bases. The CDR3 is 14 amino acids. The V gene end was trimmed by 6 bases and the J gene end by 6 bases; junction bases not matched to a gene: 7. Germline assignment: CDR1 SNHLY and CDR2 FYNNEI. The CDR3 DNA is TGTGCCAGCAGCCAGGACAGGGGGCTTCTCGAGCAGTACTTC. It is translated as CASSQDRGLLEQYF.

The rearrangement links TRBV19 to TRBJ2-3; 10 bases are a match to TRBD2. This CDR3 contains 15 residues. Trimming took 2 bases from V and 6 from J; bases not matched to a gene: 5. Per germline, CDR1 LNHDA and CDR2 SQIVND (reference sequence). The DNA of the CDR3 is TGTGCCAGTAGTATACGCCTAGCGGGGGATGATACGCAGTATTTT. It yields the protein CASSIRLAGDDTQYF.

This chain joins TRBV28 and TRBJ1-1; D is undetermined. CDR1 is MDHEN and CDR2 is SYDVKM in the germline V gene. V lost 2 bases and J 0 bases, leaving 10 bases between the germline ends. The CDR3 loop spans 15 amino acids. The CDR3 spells CASSLRSPLNTEAFF. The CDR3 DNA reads TGTGCCAGCAGTTTACGGTCACCGCTGAACACTGAAGCTTTCTTT.

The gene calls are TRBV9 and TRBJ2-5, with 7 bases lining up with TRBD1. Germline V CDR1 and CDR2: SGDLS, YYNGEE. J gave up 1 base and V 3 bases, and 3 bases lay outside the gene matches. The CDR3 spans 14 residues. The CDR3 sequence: CASSAGTVQETQYF. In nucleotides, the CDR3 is TGTGCCAGCAGCGCCGGGACAGTCCAAGAGACCCAGTACTTC.

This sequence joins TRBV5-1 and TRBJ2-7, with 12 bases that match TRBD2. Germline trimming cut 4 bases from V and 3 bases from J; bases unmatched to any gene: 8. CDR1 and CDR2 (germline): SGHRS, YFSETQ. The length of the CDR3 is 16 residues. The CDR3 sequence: CASSGMGLAGGYEQYF. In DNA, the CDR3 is TGCGCCAGCAGCGGAATGGGACTAGCGGGTGGCTACGAGCAGTACTTC.

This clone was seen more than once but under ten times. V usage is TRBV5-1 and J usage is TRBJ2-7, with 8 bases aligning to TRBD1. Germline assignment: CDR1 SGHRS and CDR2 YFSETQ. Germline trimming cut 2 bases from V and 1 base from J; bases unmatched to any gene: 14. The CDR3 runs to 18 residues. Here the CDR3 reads CASSLTGTGTSYSYEQYF. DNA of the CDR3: TGCGCCAGCAGCTTAACCGGGACAGGCACATCATATTCCTACGAGCAGTACTTC.

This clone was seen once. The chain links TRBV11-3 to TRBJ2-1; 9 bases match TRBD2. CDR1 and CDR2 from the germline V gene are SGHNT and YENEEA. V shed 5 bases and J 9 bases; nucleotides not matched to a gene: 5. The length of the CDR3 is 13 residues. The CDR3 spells CASSLSGRLEQFF. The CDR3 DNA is TGTGCCAGCAGCCTTAGCGGGAGACTTGAGCAGTTCTTC.

CDR3 nucleotides: TGTGCCAGCAGCGCGCGACAGGACGATACGCAGTATTTT. It translates to CASSARQDDTQYF. The chain combines TRBV7-3 with TRBJ2-3, with D tentatively TRBD1 (6 bases). Germline V gene sequence: CDR1 SGHTA, CDR2 FQGTGA. The CDR3 loop spans 13 amino acids. Deletions cut 5 bases from V and 6 bases from J, with 12 bases between.

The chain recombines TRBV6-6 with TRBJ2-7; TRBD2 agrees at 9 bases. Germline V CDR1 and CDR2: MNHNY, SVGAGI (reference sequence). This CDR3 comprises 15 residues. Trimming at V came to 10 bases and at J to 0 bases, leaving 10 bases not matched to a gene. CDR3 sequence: CATSRPSGISYEQYF. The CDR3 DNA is TGTGCCACCAGCAGGCCTAGCGGGATCTCCTACGAGCAGTACTTC.

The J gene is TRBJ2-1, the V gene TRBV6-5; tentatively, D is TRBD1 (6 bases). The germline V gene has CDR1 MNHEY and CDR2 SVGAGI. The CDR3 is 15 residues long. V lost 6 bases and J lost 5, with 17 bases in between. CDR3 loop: CASSFDRLSNNEQFF. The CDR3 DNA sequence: TGTGCCAGCAGCTTCGACAGGCTAAGTAACAATGAGCAGTTCTTC.

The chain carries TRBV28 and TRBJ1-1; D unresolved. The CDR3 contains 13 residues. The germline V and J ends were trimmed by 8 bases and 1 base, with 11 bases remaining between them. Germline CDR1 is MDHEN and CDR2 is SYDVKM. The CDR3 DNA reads TGTGCCAGCTCCCCGCCGGGGAACACTGAAGCTTTCTTT. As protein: CASSPPGNTEAFF.

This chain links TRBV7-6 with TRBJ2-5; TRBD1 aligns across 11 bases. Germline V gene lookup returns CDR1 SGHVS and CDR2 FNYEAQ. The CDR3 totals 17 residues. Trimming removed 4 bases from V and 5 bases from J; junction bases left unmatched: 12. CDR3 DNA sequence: TGTGCCAGCAGCTCAAACAGTGGACAGGGGGCTTCGGAGACCCAGTACTTC. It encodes CASSSNSGQGASETQYF. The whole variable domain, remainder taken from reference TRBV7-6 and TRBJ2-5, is GAGVSQSPRYKVTKRGQDVALRCDPISGHVSLYWYRQALGQGPEFLTYFNYEAQQDKSGLPNDRFSAERPEGSISTLTIQRTEQRDSAMYRCASSSNSGQGASETQYFGPGTRLLVL.

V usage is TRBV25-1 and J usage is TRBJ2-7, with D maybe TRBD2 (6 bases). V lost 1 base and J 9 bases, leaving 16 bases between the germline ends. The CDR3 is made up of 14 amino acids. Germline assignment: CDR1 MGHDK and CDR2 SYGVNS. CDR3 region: CASSESGTQGGQYF. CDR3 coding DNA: TGTGCCAGCAGTGAATCGGGGACCCAGGGAGGGCAGTACTTC.

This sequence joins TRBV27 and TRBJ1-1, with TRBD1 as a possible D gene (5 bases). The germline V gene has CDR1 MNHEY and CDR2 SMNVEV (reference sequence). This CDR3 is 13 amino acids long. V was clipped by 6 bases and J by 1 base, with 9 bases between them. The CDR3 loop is CASSGHANTEAFF. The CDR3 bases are TGTGCCAGCAGCGGACACGCGAACACTGAAGCTTTCTTT.

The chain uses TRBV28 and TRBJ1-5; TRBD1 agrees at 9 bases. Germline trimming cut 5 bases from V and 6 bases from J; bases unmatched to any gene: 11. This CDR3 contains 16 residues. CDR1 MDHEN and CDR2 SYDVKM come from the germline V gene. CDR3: CASSALRDRDSQPQHF. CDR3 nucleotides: TGTGCCAGCAGTGCCTTGAGGGACAGGGACAGTCAGCCCCAGCATTTT.

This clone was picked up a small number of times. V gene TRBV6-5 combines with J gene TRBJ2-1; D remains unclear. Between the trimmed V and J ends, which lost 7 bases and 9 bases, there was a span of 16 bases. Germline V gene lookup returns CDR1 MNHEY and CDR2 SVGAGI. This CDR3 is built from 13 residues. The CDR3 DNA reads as TGTGCCAGCATTCTAGGATTCATGGGTGAGCAGTTCTTC. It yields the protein CASILGFMGEQFF.

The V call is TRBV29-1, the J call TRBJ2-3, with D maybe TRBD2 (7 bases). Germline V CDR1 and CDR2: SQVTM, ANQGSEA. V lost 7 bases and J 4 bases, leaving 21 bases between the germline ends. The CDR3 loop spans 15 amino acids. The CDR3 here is CSGRGGAPGSDTQYF. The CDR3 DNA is TGCAGCGGAAGGGGGGGGGCCCCAGGGTCAGATACGCAGTATTTT.

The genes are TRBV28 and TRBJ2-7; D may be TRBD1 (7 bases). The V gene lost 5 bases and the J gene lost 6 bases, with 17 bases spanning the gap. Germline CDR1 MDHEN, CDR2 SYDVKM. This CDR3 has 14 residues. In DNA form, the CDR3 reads TGTGCCAGCAGTCCTCCACAGGGGAGGTTCGAGCAGTACTTC. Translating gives CASSPPQGRFEQYF.

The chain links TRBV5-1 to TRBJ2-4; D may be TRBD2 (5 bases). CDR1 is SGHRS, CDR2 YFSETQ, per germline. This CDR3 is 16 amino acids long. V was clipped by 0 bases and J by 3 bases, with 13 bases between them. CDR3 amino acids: CASSLGLRADKNIQYF. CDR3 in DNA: TGCGCCAGCAGCTTGGGACTACGGGCGGACAAAAACATTCAGTACTTC.

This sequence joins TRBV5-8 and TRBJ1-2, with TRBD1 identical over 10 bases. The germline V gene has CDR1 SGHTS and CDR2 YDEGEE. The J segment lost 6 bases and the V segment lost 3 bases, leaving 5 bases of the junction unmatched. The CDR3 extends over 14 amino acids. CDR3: CASSWAGTGDGYTF. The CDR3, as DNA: TGTGCCAGCAGCTGGGCCGGGACAGGGGATGGCTACACCTTC.

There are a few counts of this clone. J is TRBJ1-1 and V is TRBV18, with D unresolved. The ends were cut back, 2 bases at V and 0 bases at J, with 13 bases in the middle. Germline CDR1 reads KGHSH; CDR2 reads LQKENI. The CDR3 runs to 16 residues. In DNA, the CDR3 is TGTGCCAGCTCACCAAGGACTGGATATATGAACACTGAAGCTTTCTTT. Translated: CASSPRTGYMNTEAFF.

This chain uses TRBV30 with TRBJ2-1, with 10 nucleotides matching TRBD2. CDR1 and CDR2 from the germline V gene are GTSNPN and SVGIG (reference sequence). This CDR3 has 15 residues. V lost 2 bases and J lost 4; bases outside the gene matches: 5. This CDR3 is CAWSLAGGPYNEQFF. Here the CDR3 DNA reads TGTGCCTGGAGTTTAGCGGGAGGCCCATACAATGAGCAGTTCTTC.

The CDR3 is CASSRDRGSTFSYEQYF. As DNA, the CDR3 is TGTGCCAGCAGTCGGGACAGGGGGTCTACATTCTCCTACGAGCAGTACTTC. V is TRBV5-8 and J is TRBJ2-7, with 11 bases matching TRBD1. This CDR3 is 17 amino acids long. Losses at the gene ends were 5 bases for V and 0 bases for J; bases not matched to a gene: 10. CDR1 and CDR2 (germline): SGHTS, YDEGEE.

The chain's CDR3 is CASSPGQGDEQFF. In DNA form, the CDR3 reads TGTGCCAGCTCACCGGGACAGGGTGATGAGCAGTTCTTC. The V gene is TRBV18, the J gene TRBJ2-1, with TRBD1 matching 9 bases. The V gene end was trimmed by 3 bases and the J gene end by 8 bases; junction bases not matched to a gene: 2. This CDR3 region has 13 residues. Germline-derived CDR1 and CDR2 are KGHSH and LQKENI.